The 25 T cell receptor beta chains in this list originate from one sample, sequenced in a study of identical twins. In TCRdb, the 5' RACE reads were re-called with MiXCR into one record per CDR3 protein. Counted here are 200,000 to 250,000 distinct CDR3 sequences, 6% to 9% occurring once; the ten biggest clones make up 1.5% to 2.5%. The same data also contributed to another study, on yellow fever vaccine responses in identical twins.

Sequencing was performed on memory (CD45RO+) T cells sorted from blood. The receptors originated from a woman aged 18 to 35 in good health.

The table lists this clonotype with many counts. The chain employs TRBV7-9 and TRBJ2-1; the match to TRBD2 covers 8 bases. Trimming at V came to 5 bases and at J to 6 bases, leaving 6 bases not matched to a gene. Germline assignment: CDR1 SEHNR and CDR2 FQNEAQ (reference sequence). The CDR3 runs 14 residues. Here the CDR3 DNA reads TGTGCCAGCAGCGCGGGGGGACCTTCCAATGAGCAGTTCTTC. Translating gives CASSAGGPSNEQFF.

About this clonotype: This may be a read error, as it is one base from a much larger clone. V is TRBV20-1 and J is TRBJ1-1; D gene unclear. The CDR3 has 15 amino acids. V was trimmed by 1 base and J by 3 bases, leaving 15 bases between them. From germline, CDR1 is DFQATT and CDR2 SNEGSKA (reference sequence). CDR3 in amino acids: CSARAAPGMDTEAFF. The DNA for the CDR3 is TGCAGTGCTAGAGCCGCCCCGGGAATGGACACTGAAGCTTTCTTT.

This clonotype was found a few times. This chain links TRBV11-2 with TRBJ2-7; D is perhaps TRBD1 (6 bases). The CDR3 has 16 amino acids. Trimming pared 3 bases from V and 1 base from J, leaving 16 bases between. The germline V gene has CDR1 SGHAT and CDR2 FQNNGV. CDR3 coding DNA: TGTGCCAGCAGCTTCCAACAGGGAATTCGTTCCTACGAGCAGTACTTC. This translates into CASSFQQGIRSYEQYF.

Only a few counts were recorded for this clonotype. The rearrangement joins TRBV28 to TRBJ2-2; weak D call: TRBD2 (7 bases). This CDR3 comprises 14 residues. Germline V gene data show CDR1 as MDHEN and CDR2 as SYDVKM. V was pared by 8 bases and J by 2 bases, with 12 bases between. CDR3 protein: CASHGGLNTGELFF. The CDR3 DNA reads TGTGCCAGCCACGGGGGGCTTAACACCGGGGAGCTGTTTTTT.

This clonotype occurred a few times. The chain uses TRBV7-2 and TRBJ2-1; 7 nucleotides line up with TRBD2. The germline CDR1 and CDR2 sequences are SGHTA and FQGNSA. V lost 5 bases, J lost 6 bases, and 10 bases stayed unmatched. This CDR3 has 15 residues. This chain's CDR3 is CASSLERGVRNEQFF. CDR3 DNA sequence: TGTGCCAGCAGCCTTGAGCGGGGCGTTCGCAATGAGCAGTTCTTC.

V usage is TRBV7-2 and J usage is TRBJ2-3; D possibly uses TRBD1 or TRBD2 (5 bases each). Germline V gene sequence: CDR1 SGHTA, CDR2 FQGNSA. The CDR3 length is 16 residues. V was cut by 7 bases and J by 7 bases, with 24 bases left in between. This CDR3 reads CASTPIGGGDYNTQYF. CDR3 nucleotides: TGTGCCAGCACTCCAATAGGTGGGGGAGACTACAATACGCAGTATTTT.

This clonotype has at least ten counts. This rearrangement joins TRBV24-1 to TRBJ2-3, with TRBD2 matching 7 bases. The CDR3 has 13 residues. Germline loops: CDR1 KGHDR, CDR2 SFDVKD. V dropped 12 bases and J dropped 3; count of bases not matched to a gene: 8. CDR3 protein: CAPGTKMTDTQYF. DNA for the CDR3: TGTGCCCCCGGGACTAAAATGACAGATACGCAGTATTTT.

This clonotype was seen ten or more times. For the CDR3, the DNA is TGTGCCAGCAGCGCAACTAGCGGGGGACAGACCCAGTACTTC. It encodes CASSATSGGQTQYF. V and J are TRBV12-3 or TRBV12-4 and TRBJ2-5; TRBD2 matches at 11 bases. The V and J ends lost 6 bases and 6 bases, in that order; junction bases with no gene match: 6. This CDR3 region has 14 residues.

The chain employs TRBV28 and TRBJ1-5; D may be TRBD1 (5 bases). V shed 3 bases and J shed 6 bases, with 12 bases lying between them. Germline V gene sequence: CDR1 MDHEN, CDR2 SYDVKM. The CDR3 runs 14 residues. In nucleotides, the CDR3 is TGTGCCAGCAGTTTTTGGGGGGGAACTCAGCCCCAGCATTTT. Its protein product is CASSFWGGTQPQHF. The complete variable domain, with remaining parts taken from reference TRBV28 and TRBJ1-5, reads DVKVTQSSRYLVKRTGEKVFLECVQDMDHENMFWYRQDPGLGLRLIYFSYDVKMKEKGDIPEGYSVSREKKERFSLILESASTNQTSMYLCASSFWGGTQPQHFGDGTRLSIL.

There are many counts of this clonotype. This sequence joins TRBV5-5 and TRBJ1-6, with TRBD1 identical over 9 bases. The CDR3 spans 16 residues. Germline V gives CDR1 SGHKS, CDR2 YYEKEE (reference sequence). J was trimmed by 7 bases and V by 3 bases; bases with no gene match: 8. The CDR3 DNA follows: TGTGCCAGCAGCTGGGCACAGGGGGCGAGGAATTCACCCCTCCACTTT. It is translated as CASSWAQGARNSPLHF. The variable domain in full, with the rest retrieved from reference TRBV5-5 and TRBJ1-6, is DAGVTQSPTHLIKTRGQQVTLRCSPISGHKSVSWYQQVLGQGPQFIFQYYEKEERGRGNFPDRFSARQFPNYSSELNVNALLLGDSALYLCASSWAQGARNSPLHFGNGTRLTVT.

This clonotype was recorded a few times. The gene calls are TRBV20-1 and TRBJ1-4; 7 bases agree with TRBD1. Per germline, CDR1 DFQATT and CDR2 SNEGSKA (reference sequence). The CDR3 runs to 14 residues. Trimming at V came to 4 bases and at J to 8 bases, leaving 10 bases not matched to a gene. The CDR3 sequence: CSAKDRIKGEKLFF. Here the CDR3 DNA reads TGCAGTGCTAAGGACAGGATTAAAGGAGAAAAACTGTTTTTT.

This clonotype was found many times. The V gene is TRBV3-1, the J gene TRBJ2-1, with D possibly being TRBD2 (6 bases). This CDR3 region has 16 residues. CDR1 is LGHDT, CDR2 YNNKEL, per germline (reference sequence). V was trimmed by 0 bases and J by 6 bases, leaving 15 bases between them. CDR3 bases: TGTGCCAGCAGCCAAGATCTAGCGACTTTTGCCAATGAGCAGTTCTTC. Translated, it gives CASSQDLATFANEQFF.

This clonotype was found many times. The chain couples TRBV12-3 or TRBV12-4 to TRBJ2-1; D unclear. V was trimmed by 6 bases and J by 4 bases, leaving 13 bases between them. CDR3 size: 14 residues. CDR3 sequence: CASRPSGQYNEQFF. CDR3 nucleotide sequence: TGTGCCAGCAGGCCCTCCGGGCAGTACAATGAGCAGTTCTTC.

This clonotype has ten or more counts. The chain's CDR3 is CASTPGTSPGGEQFF. DNA of the CDR3: TGTGCCTCCACCCCCGGGACTAGCCCCGGGGGTGAGCAGTTCTTC. V usage is TRBV2 and J usage is TRBJ2-1; TRBD2 matches 9 bases. The junction had 17 bases not matched to a gene; V was cut back by 11 bases and J by 9 bases. This CDR3 spans 15 amino acids. Looked up from germline, CDR1 is SNHLY and CDR2 is FYNNEI.

This clonotype was counted many times. The genes are TRBV3-1 and TRBJ2-4; D not resolved. This CDR3 region has 15 residues. CDR1 and CDR2 (germline): LGHDT, YNNKEL (reference sequence). The V and J ends lost 0 bases and 3 bases respectively, with 9 bases between them. CDR3 in amino acids: CASSQDRAGKNIQYF. CDR3 coding DNA: TGTGCCAGCAGCCAAGATAGGGCAGGCAAAAACATTCAGTACTTC.

This clonotype has just a few counts. The J gene is TRBJ1-2, the V gene TRBV5-4; D uncertain. The CDR3 spans 14 residues. The germline V and J ends were trimmed by 1 base and 1 base, with 8 bases remaining between them. Germline CDR1 and CDR2: SGHNT and YYREEE (reference sequence). The CDR3 sequence is CASSLIGVNYGYTF. Here the CDR3 DNA reads TGTGCCAGCAGCTTGATCGGGGTTAACTATGGCTACACCTTC.

Many counts were recorded for this clonotype. The rearrangement uses TRBV20-1 and TRBJ1-5, with 12 bases identical to TRBD1. This CDR3 has 15 residues. CDR1 is DFQATT, CDR2 SNEGSKA, per germline (reference sequence). The junction had 2 bases not matched to a gene; V was cut back by 5 bases and J by 0 bases. As DNA, the CDR3 is TGCAGTGCTGGGACAGGGGGCTATAGCAATCAGCCCCAGCATTTT. Translation: CSAGTGGYSNQPQHF.

This clonotype has more than one count but fewer than ten. The chain joins TRBV9 to TRBJ2-2; D could derive from TRBD1 or TRBD2 (5 bases each). CDR1 is SGDLS, CDR2 YYNGEE, per germline. The V gene lost 2 bases and the J gene lost 4 bases, with 9 bases spanning the gap. CDR3 size: 14 residues. The CDR3 is CASSVGVSTGELFF. The CDR3 DNA is TGTGCCAGCAGCGTGGGGGTGTCCACCGGGGAGCTGTTTTTT.

The genes are TRBV10-3 and TRBJ2-7, with TRBD1 matching over 7 bases. CDR3 length equals 12 residues. From germline, CDR1 is ENHRY and CDR2 SYGVKD. The V and J ends lost 7 bases and 5 bases, in that order; junction bases with no gene match: 5. CDR3 sequence: CAITTGAHEQYF. The CDR3 DNA reads TGTGCCATCACAACAGGGGCCCACGAGCAGTACTTC.

This clonotype has just a few counts. This chain connects TRBV6-1 to TRBJ2-1; 8 nucleotides agree with TRBD2. The length of the CDR3 is 17 residues. CDR1 and CDR2 from the germline V gene are MNHNS and SASEGT. The V and J ends lost 7 bases and 10 bases, in that order; junction bases with no gene match: 21. CDR3 region: CASIPQPPGLGGPEQFF. DNA for the CDR3: TGTGCCAGCATCCCCCAACCACCGGGACTAGGGGGGCCGGAGCAGTTCTTC.

The sample holds many counts of this clonotype. V usage is TRBV6-1 and J usage is TRBJ2-7, with TRBD2 matching over 14 bases. The germline CDR1 and CDR2 sequences are MNHNS and SASEGT. The junction had 4 bases not matched to a gene; V was cut back by 6 bases and J by 6 bases. The CDR3 has 14 residues. This chain's CDR3 is CASRGTSGSGEQYF. The CDR3 region has the DNA TGTGCCAGCAGGGGGACTAGCGGGAGCGGCGAGCAGTACTTC.

This clonotype came up a few times. CDR3 in amino acids: CSARSPGIPGELFF. The CDR3 DNA sequence: TGCAGTGCTAGAAGCCCGGGGATCCCCGGGGAGCTGTTTTTT. V is TRBV20-1 and J is TRBJ2-2; tentative D call: TRBD2 (5 bases). The germline V and J ends were trimmed by 2 bases and 6 bases, with 13 bases remaining between them. The CDR3 is made up of 14 amino acids. CDR1 is DFQATT and CDR2 is SNEGSKA in the germline V gene (reference sequence).

This clonotype showed up many times. DNA of the CDR3: TGTGCCAGCAGTTACCGCCTACCAGGGGAGCAGTACTTC. It specifies CASSYRLPGEQYF. This sequence joins TRBV6-2 or TRBV6-3 and TRBJ2-7; possible D gene TRBD1, 5 bases. V was clipped by 2 bases and J by 7 bases, with 12 bases between them. The CDR3 has 13 residues. Germline V lookup: CDR1 MNHEY, CDR2 SVGEGT.

J is TRBJ2-1 and V is TRBV7-3; 11 positions match TRBD2. This CDR3 contains 14 residues. Trimming removed 3 bases from V and 6 bases from J; junction bases left unmatched: 1. Germline CDR1 reads SGHTA; CDR2 reads FQGTGA. The CDR3 protein is CASSFSGGANEQFF. The CDR3 DNA sequence: TGTGCCAGCAGCTTTAGCGGGGGGGCCAATGAGCAGTTCTTC.

The chain recombines TRBV13 with TRBJ2-3; TRBD2 matches 11 bases. Germline CDR1 reads PRHDT; CDR2 reads FYEKMQ (reference sequence). J was trimmed by 1 base and V by 2 bases; bases with no gene match: 5. This CDR3 is 17 amino acids long. In nucleotides, the CDR3 is TGTGCCAGCAGCTTAACTCTAGCGGGAGGAGGCACAGATACGCAGTATTTT. It translates to CASSLTLAGGGTDTQYF.